What follows is one T cell receptor (beta chain) and its context. This sample stems from a study of technical replicates of blood from several donors. Method: immunoSEQ multiplex PCR; TCRdb's copy keeps in-frame clones and lacks some. The sample yields around 80,000 clones, 89% seen once. The sequence was collected from a human donor in good health. The material sequenced was T cells isolated from PBMCs.

The CDR3 DNA is TGTGCCACCAGCAGTGAAATCCTACACAGCTACAATGAGCAGTTCTTC. Protein: CATSSEILHSYNEQFF. The chain uses TRBV15 and TRBJ2-1, with D unclear. The V and J ends lost 3 bases and 3 bases respectively, with 15 bases between them. This CDR3 is 16 amino acids long. Germline V gene data show CDR1 as LNHNV and CDR2 as YYDKDF (reference sequence).